This entry concerns a single T cell receptor beta chain. Its target is unknown. The assay was immunoSEQ multiplex PCR, and TCRdb's table has in-frame clones only and misses some. The sample holds about 120,000 clones; 88% are singletons and the top ten take about 4.3%. The sample is drawn from a study of cytomegalovirus exposure and HLA in healthy donors. Overall study findings and caveats: In vitro testing confirmed a few CMV-associated chains as specific for CMV antigens. There were under 200 TCR beta chains listed as cytomegalovirus-associated.

The V and J ends lost 4 bases and 5 bases respectively, with 12 bases between them. CDR1 and CDR2 (germline): SEHNR, FQNEAQ (reference sequence). This CDR3 has 14 residues. A 120-subject validation cohort, separate from the 666-subject first cohort, supplied the donors. Sequencing was carried out using PBMCs. This chain joins TRBV7-9 and TRBJ2-4, with D perhaps matching TRBD2 (5 bases). The receptor comes from a man aged 18 to 29 in good health and CMV-seropositive. CDR3 loop: CASSSSGTQNIQYF. In DNA form, the CDR3 reads TGTGCCAGCAGCTCGAGCGGAACCCAAAACATTCAGTACTTC.